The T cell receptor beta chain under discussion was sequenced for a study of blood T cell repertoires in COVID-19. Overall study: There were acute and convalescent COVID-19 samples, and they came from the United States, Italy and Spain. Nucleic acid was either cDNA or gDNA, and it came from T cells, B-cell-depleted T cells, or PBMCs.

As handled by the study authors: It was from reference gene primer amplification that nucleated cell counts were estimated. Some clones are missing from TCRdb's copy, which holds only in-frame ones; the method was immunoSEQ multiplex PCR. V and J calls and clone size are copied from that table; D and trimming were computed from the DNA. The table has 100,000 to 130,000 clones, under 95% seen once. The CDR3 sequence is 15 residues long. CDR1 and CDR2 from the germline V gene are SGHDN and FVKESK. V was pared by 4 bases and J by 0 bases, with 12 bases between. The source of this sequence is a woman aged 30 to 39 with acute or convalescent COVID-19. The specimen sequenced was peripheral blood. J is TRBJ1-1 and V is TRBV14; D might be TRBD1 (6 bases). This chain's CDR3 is CASSRNRVMNTEAFF. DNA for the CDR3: TGTGCCAGCAGCCGAAACAGGGTGATGAACACTGAAGCTTTCTTT.